Shown below are 15 T cell receptor beta chains from a single sample sequenced in a study of blood T cell repertoires in COVID-19. The data were produced by immunoSEQ multiplex PCR, yet TCRdb's version contains in-frame clones alone and is incomplete. The sample includes about 59,000 clones, 80% to 95% seen only once; the top ten take 15% to 20%. Sequencing was carried out using peripheral blood. Source of these receptors: a man of 80 years or more with acute or convalescent COVID-19.

The gene calls are TRBV6-4 and TRBJ1-6; the D gene is possibly TRBD1 (5 bases). The V and J ends lost 3 bases and 5 bases respectively, with 11 bases between them. Germline CDR1 MRHNA, CDR2 SNTAGT. This CDR3 has 15 amino acids. This chain's CDR3 is CASSDSGTNNSPLHF. As DNA, the CDR3 is TGTGCCAGCAGTGATTCCGGGACTAATAATTCACCCCTCCACTTT.

The J gene is TRBJ1-5, the V gene TRBV19; the D gene is possibly TRBD1 (5 bases). The CDR3 covers 14 residues. Trimming cost V 4 bases and J 6 bases, with 13 bases left between them. Germline V CDR1 and CDR2: LNHDA, SQIVND (reference sequence). CDR3 residues: CASSNTGFTQPQHF. CDR3 nucleotides: TGTGCCAGTAGTAACACAGGATTCACTCAGCCCCAGCATTTT. Supplemented by reference TRBV19 and TRBJ1-5, the full variable domain reads DGGITQSPKYLFRKEGQNVTLSCEQNLNHDAMYWYRQDPGQGLRLIYYSQIVNDFQKGDIAEGYSVSREKKESFPLTVTSAQKNPTAFYLCASSNTGFTQPQHFGDGTRLSIL.

The chain couples TRBV5-6 to TRBJ1-4; weak D call: TRBD1 (5 bases). This CDR3 has 17 amino acids. V was pared by 4 bases and J by 4 bases, with 20 bases between. Germline CDR1 and CDR2: SGHDT and YYEEEE. The CDR3 loop reads CASSLQAEVAYNEKLFF. In nucleotides, the CDR3 is TGTGCCAGCAGCCTACAGGCTGAGGTCGCATATAATGAAAAACTGTTTTTT.

This chain joins TRBV19 and TRBJ2-3; 9 bases agree with TRBD1. The CDR3 runs 12 residues. Germline trimming cut 4 bases from V and 13 bases from J; bases unmatched to any gene: 6. Per the germline V gene, CDR1 is LNHDA and CDR2 is SQIVND (reference sequence). CDR3: CASSSLRDREYF. CDR3 coding DNA: TGTGCCAGTAGTAGCCTCCGGGACAGGGAGTATTTT.

In DNA, the CDR3 is TGTGCCAGCAGCCAAGATAGAGACAGATATAGCAATCAGCCCCAGCATTTT. Amino acids: CASSQDRDRYSNQPQHF. The rearrangement links TRBV4-2 to TRBJ1-5, with D possibly TRBD1 on 5 matching bases. The V and J ends lost 0 bases and 0 bases respectively, with 12 bases between them. Germline V gene lookup returns CDR1 LGHNA and CDR2 YNFKEQ. This CDR3 region has 17 residues.

CDR3 coding DNA: TGTGCCAGCAGAGGACAGGGAGTGAACACCGGGGAGCTGTTTTTT. Encoded protein: CASRGQGVNTGELFF. This rearrangement joins TRBV6-4 to TRBJ2-2; 8 bases line up with TRBD1. CDR3 length equals 15 residues. V lost 6 bases, J lost 1 base, and 4 bases stayed unmatched. Germline V lookup: CDR1 MRHNA, CDR2 SNTAGT.

This clone was detected only once. J is TRBJ1-3 and V is TRBV30, with D perhaps matching TRBD1 (5 bases). Trimming removed 3 bases from V and 4 bases from J, with 10 bases in between. Germline CDR1 reads GTSNPN; CDR2 reads SVGIG (reference sequence). The CDR3 length is 13 residues. The CDR3: CAWSTGGGNTIYF. CDR3 bases: TGTGCCTGGAGCACCGGGGGGGGAAACACCATATATTTT.

The sample holds one count of this clone. This sequence joins TRBV11-3 and TRBJ2-7; 12 bases align to TRBD2. CDR3 length: 15 residues. V lost 5 bases, J lost 6 bases, and 8 bases stayed unmatched. Germline V gene data show CDR1 as SGHNT and CDR2 as YENEEA. CDR3 DNA: TGTGCCAGCAGCCTAGGGGCGACTAGCGGGAGCGAGCAGTACTTC. This gives the protein CASSLGATSGSEQYF.

The chain is built from TRBV11-2 and TRBJ1-1; perhaps TRBD1 as D (5 bases). Germline lookup yields CDR1 SGHAT and CDR2 FQNNGV. Trimming pared 5 bases from V and 7 bases from J, leaving 14 bases between. This CDR3 spans 13 amino acids. The CDR3 region has the DNA TGTGCCAGCAGCCGGACAACGCCCGGTGAAGCTTTCTTT. It specifies CASSRTTPGEAFF.

This clone came up once. The chain couples TRBV6-2 or TRBV6-3 to TRBJ1-2; D gene ambiguous. Germline assignment: CDR1 MNHEY and CDR2 SVGEGT. CDR3 length: 15 amino acids. V lost 2 bases and J lost 5, with 15 bases in between. The CDR3 coding sequence is TGTGCCAGCAGTTACCCGCGGCCCTCGGGATATGGCTACACCTTC. This gives the protein CASSYPRPSGYGYTF.

This chain uses TRBV4-2 with TRBJ1-1, with D perhaps TRBD1 (5 bases). From germline, CDR1 is LGHNA and CDR2 YNFKEQ. This CDR3 has 14 residues. Trimming removed 1 base at V and 3 bases at J, with 9 bases between. In nucleotides, the CDR3 is TGTGCCAGCAGCCAAGGCGGGGGGGACACTGAAGCTTTCTTT. The encoded protein is CASSQGGGDTEAFF.

The chain combines TRBV7-8 with TRBJ1-6; 7 nucleotides match TRBD1. The V gene's germline CDR1 is SGHVS and CDR2 FQNEAQ. Losses at the gene ends were 5 bases for V and 6 bases for J; bases not matched to a gene: 7. The CDR3 loop spans 15 amino acids. CDR3 in DNA: TGTGCCAGCAGCCCCCACCGGGACAGTAATTCACCCCTCCACTTT. Its protein is CASSPHRDSNSPLHF.

The CDR3 region has the DNA TGTGCCAGCAGCTTAGGACTAGCGGGTTTCGAGCAGTACTTC. Residues: CASSLGLAGFEQYF. The rearrangement links TRBV7-2 to TRBJ2-7, with TRBD2 matching 10 bases. The CDR3 sequence is 14 residues long. The V segment lost 1 base and the J segment 6 bases; nucleotides outside the gene matches: 3. Germline CDR1 is SGHTA and CDR2 is FQGNSA.

Note on this clone: The identical CDR3 is also encoded by other nucleotide sequences in the sample. The genes are TRBV7-6 and TRBJ2-1, with D perhaps matching TRBD2 (6 bases). This CDR3 spans 17 amino acids. Germline CDR1 is SGHVS and CDR2 is FNYEAQ. The ends were cut back, 7 bases at V and 5 bases at J, with 24 bases in the middle. The CDR3 spells CASTPLLGTGENNEQFF. Here the CDR3 DNA reads TGTGCCAGCACCCCTCTTCTGGGGACGGGGGAAAACAATGAGCAGTTCTTC. The full variable domain, its missing parts supplied by reference TRBV7-6 and TRBJ2-1, is GAGVSQSPRYKVTKRGQDVALRCDPISGHVSLYWYRQALGQGPEFLTYFNYEAQQDKSGLPNDRFSAERPEGSISTLTIQRTEQRDSAMYRCASTPLLGTGENNEQFFGPGTRLTVL.

The chain employs TRBV5-1 and TRBJ2-2, with D possibly being TRBD1 (6 bases). CDR3 size: 16 residues. Germline V gene lookup returns CDR1 SGHRS and CDR2 YFSETQ. With 4 bases removed from V and 0 bases from J, the gap between germline ends came to 13 bases. CDR3 in amino acids: CASSHDWGPNTGELFF. CDR3 nucleotide sequence: TGCGCCAGCAGCCACGATTGGGGGCCGAACACCGGGGAGCTGTTTTTT.